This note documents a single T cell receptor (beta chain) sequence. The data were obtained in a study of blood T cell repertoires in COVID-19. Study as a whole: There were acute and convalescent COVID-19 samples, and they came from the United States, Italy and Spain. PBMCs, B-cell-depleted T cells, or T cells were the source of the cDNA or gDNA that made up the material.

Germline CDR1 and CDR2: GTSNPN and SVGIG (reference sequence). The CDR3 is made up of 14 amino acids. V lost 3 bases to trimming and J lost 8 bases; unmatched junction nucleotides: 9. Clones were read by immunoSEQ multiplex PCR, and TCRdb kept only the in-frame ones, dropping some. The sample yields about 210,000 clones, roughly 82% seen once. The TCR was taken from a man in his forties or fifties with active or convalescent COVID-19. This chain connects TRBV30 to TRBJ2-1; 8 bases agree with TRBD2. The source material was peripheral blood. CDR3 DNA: TGTGCCTGGAGGCGGTCGGGAGGGGTGTATGAGCAGTTCTTC. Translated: CAWRRSGGVYEQFF. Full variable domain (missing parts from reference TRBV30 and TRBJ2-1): SQTIHQWPATLVQPVGSPLSLECTVEGTSNPNLYWYRQAAGRGLQLLFYSVGIGQISSEVPQNLSASRPQDRQFILSSKKLLLSDSGFYLCAWRRSGGVYEQFFGPGTRLTVL.